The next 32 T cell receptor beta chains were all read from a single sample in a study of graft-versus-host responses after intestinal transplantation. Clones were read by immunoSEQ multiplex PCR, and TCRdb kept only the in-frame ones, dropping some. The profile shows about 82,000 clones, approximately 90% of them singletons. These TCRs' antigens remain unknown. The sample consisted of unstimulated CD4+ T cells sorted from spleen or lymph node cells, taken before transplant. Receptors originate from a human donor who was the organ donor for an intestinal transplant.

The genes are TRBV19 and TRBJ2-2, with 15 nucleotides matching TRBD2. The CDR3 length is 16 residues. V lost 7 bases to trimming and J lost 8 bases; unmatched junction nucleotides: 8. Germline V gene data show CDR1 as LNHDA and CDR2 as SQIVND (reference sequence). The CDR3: CASTRLGLAGGGELFF. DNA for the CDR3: TGTGCCAGTACTCGGCTGGGACTAGCGGGGGGTGGGGAGCTGTTTTTT.

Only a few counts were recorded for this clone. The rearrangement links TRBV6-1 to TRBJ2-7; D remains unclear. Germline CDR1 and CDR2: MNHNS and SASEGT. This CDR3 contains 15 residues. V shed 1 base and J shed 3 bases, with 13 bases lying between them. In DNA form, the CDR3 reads TGTGCCAGCAGTGAAGGTGCAACTTCCTACTACGAGCAGTACTTC. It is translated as CASSEGATSYYEQYF.

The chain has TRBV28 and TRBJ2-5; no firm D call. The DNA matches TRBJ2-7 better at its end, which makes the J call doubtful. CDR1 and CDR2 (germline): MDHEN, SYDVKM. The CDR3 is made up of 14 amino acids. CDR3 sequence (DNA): TGTGCCAGCAGTTTAATGGACGTGGACTACGAGCAGTACTTC. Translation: CASSLMDVDYEQYF.

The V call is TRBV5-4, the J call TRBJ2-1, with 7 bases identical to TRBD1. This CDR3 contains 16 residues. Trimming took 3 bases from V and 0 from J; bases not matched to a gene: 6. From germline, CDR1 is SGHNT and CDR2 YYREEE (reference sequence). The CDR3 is CASSSGQVSSYNEQFF. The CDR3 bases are TGTGCCAGCAGCTCCGGACAGGTGAGCTCCTACAATGAGCAGTTCTTC.

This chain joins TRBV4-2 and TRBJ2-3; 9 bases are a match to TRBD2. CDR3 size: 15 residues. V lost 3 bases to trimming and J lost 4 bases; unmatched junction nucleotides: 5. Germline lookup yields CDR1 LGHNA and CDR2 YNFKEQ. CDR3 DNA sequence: TGTGCCAGCAGCCAGGCGGGGGGGCACGCAGATACGCAGTATTTT. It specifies CASSQAGGHADTQYF.

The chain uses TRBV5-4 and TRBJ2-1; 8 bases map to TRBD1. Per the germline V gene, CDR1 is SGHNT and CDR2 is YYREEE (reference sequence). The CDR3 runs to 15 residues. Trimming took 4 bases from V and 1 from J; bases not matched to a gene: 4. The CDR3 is CASSPGQGSYNEQFF. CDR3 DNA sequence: TGTGCCAGCAGCCCCGGACAGGGATCCTACAATGAGCAGTTCTTC.

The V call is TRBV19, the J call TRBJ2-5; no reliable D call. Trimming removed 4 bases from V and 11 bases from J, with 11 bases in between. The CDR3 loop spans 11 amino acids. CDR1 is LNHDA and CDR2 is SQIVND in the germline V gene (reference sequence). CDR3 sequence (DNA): TGTGCCAGTAGTACTACTCGAGAGCAGTACTTC. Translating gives CASSTTREQYF.

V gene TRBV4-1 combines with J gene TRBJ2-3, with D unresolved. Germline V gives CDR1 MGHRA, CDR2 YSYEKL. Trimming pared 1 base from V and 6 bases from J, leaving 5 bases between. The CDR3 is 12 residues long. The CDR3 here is CASSQAVDTQYF. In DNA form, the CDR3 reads TGCGCCAGCAGCCAAGCGGTGGATACGCAGTATTTT.

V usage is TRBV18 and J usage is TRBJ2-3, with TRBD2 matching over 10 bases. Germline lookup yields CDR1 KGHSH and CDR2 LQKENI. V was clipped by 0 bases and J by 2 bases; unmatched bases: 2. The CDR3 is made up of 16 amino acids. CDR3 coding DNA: TGTGCCAGCTCACCACCTAGCGGGAGGATCACAGATACGCAGTATTTT. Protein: CASSPPSGRITDTQYF.

CDR3 nucleotides: TGCGCCAGCAGCCAAGCGGGTGAGCAGTTCTTC. This gives the protein CASSQAGEQFF. This chain connects TRBV4-1 to TRBJ2-1; no clear D gene. Trimming removed 1 base from V and 9 bases from J, with 4 bases in between. There are 11 residues in the CDR3. Germline V CDR1 and CDR2: MGHRA, YSYEKL.

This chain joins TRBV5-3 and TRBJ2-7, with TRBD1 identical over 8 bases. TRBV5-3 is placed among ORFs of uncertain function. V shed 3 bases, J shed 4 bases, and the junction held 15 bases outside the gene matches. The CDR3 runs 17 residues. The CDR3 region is CARSSDRTGLFRYEQYF. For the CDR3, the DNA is TGTGCCAGAAGCTCCGATAGGACAGGGTTGTTTCGTTACGAGCAGTACTTC.

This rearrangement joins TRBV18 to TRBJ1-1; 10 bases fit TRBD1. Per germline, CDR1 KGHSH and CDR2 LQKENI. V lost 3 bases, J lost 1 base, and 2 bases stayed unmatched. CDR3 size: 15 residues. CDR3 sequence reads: CASSPWDRGNTEAFF. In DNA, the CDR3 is TGTGCCAGCTCACCCTGGGACAGGGGGAACACTGAAGCTTTCTTT.

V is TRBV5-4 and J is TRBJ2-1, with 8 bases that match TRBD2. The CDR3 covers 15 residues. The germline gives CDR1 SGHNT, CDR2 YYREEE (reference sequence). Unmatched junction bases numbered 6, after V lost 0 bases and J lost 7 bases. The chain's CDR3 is CASSLGGGPRNEQFF. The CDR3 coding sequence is TGTGCCAGCAGCTTGGGCGGGGGGCCTCGAAATGAGCAGTTCTTC.

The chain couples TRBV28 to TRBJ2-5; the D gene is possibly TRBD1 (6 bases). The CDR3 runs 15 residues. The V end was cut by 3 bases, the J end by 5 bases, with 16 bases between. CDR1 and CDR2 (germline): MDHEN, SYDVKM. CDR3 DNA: TGTGCCAGCAGTTTGGGCAGGGGCGTTGGGGAGACCCAGTACTTC. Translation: CASSLGRGVGETQYF.

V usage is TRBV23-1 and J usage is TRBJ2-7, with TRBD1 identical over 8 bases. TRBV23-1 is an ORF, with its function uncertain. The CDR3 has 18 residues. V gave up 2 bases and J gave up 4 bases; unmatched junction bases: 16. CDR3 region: CASSQREAHGQGRYEQYF. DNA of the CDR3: TGCGCCAGCAGTCAAAGAGAGGCACACGGACAGGGTCGATACGAGCAGTACTTC.

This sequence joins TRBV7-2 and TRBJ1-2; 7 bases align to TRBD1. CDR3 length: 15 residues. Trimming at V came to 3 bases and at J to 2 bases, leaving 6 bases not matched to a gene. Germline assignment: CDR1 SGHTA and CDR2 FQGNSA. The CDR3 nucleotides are TGTGCCAGCAGCTTCGACAGGGAGCGGAACTATGGCTACACCTTC. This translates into CASSFDRERNYGYTF.

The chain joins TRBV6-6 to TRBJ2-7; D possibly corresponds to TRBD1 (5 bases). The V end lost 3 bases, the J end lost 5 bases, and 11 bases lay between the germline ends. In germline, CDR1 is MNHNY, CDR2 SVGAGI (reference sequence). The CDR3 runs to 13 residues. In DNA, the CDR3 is TGTGCCAGCAGTTATTCGCAGGGTCACGAGCAGTACTTC. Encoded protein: CASSYSQGHEQYF.

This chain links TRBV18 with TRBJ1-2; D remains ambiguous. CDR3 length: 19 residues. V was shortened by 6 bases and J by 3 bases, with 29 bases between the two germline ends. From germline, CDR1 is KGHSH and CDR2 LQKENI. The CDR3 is CASSYLLPRRRITYYGYTF. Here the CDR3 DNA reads TGTGCCAGCTCCTATCTACTCCCTAGGAGACGAATAACTTACTATGGCTACACCTTC.

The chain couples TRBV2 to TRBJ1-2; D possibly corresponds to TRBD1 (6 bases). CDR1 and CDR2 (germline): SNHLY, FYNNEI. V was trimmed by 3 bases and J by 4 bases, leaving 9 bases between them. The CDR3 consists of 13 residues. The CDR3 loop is CASSDAGAYGYTF. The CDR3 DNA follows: TGTGCCAGCAGTGACGCAGGGGCCTATGGCTACACCTTC.

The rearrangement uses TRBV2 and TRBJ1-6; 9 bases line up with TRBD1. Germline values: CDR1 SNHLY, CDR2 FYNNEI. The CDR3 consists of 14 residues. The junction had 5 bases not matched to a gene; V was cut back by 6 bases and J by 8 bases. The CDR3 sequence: CASRGQGVYSPLHF. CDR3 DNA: TGTGCCAGCAGGGGACAGGGAGTATATTCACCCCTCCACTTT.

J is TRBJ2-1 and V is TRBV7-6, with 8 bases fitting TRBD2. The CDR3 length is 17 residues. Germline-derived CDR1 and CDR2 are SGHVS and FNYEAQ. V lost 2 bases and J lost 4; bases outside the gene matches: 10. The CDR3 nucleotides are TGTGCCAGCAGCTTATCTATCGGGGGGGCCGCGTACAATGAGCAGTTCTTC. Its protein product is CASSLSIGGAAYNEQFF.

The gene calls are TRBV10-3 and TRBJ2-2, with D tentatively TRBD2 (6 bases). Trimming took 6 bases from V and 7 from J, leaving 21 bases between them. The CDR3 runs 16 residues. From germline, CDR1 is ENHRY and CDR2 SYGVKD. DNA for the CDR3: TGTGCCATCAGGAATCTAGCGCCTCAGATAAACGGGGAGCTGTTTTTT. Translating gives CAIRNLAPQINGELFF.

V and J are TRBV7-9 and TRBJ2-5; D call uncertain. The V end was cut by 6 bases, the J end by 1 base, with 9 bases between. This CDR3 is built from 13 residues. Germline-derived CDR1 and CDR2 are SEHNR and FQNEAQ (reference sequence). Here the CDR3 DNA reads TGTGCCAGCAGTCCCACGGTCCAAGAGACCCAGTACTTC. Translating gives CASSPTVQETQYF.

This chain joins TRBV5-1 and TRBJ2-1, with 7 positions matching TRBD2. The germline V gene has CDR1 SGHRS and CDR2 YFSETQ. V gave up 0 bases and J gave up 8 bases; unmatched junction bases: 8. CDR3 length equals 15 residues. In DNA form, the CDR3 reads TGCGCCAGCAGCTTGGATGGCGGGAGTAGGGATGAGCAGTTCTTC. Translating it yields CASSLDGGSRDEQFF.

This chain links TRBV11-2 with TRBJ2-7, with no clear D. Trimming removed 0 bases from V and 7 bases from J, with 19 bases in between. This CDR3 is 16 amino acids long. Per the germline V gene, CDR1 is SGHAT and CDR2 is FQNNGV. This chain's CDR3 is CASSLESVPARWEQYF. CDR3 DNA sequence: TGTGCCAGCAGCTTAGAGTCGGTGCCGGCGAGGTGGGAGCAGTACTTC. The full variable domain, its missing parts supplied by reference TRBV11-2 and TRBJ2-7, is EAGVAQSPRYKIIEKRQSVAFWCNPISGHATLYWYQQILGQGPKLLIQFQNNGVVDDSQLPKDRFSAERLKGVDSTLKIQPAKLEDSAVYLCASSLESVPARWEQYFGPGTRLTVT.

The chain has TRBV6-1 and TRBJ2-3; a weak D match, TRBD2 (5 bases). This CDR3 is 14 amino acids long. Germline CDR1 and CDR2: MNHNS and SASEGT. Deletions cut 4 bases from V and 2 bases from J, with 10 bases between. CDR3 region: CASSARAPTDTQYF. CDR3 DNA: TGTGCCAGCAGTGCGAGGGCCCCCACAGATACGCAGTATTTT.

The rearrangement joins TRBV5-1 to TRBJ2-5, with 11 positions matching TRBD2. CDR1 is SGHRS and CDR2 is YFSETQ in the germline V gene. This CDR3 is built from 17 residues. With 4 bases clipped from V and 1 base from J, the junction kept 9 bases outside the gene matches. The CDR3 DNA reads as TGCGCCAGCAGCATACAACTAGCGGGGGCGTCCCAAGAGACCCAGTACTTC. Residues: CASSIQLAGASQETQYF.

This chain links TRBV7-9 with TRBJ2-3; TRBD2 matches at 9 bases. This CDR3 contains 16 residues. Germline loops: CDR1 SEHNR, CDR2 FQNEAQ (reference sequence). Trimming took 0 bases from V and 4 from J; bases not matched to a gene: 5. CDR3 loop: CASSLALAGKSDTQYF. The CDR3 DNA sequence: TGTGCCAGCAGCTTAGCTCTAGCGGGGAAATCAGATACGCAGTATTTT.

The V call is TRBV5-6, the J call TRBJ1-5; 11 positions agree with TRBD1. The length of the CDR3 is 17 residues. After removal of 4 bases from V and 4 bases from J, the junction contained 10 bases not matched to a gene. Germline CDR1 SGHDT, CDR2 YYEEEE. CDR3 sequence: CASSHSGQGAWNQPQHF. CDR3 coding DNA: TGTGCCAGCAGCCACTCCGGACAGGGGGCTTGGAATCAGCCCCAGCATTTT.

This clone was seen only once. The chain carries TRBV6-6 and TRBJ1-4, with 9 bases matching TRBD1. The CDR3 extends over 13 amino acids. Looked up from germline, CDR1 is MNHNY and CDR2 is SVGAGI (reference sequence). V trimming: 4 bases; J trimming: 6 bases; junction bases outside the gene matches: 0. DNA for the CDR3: TGTGCCAGCAGTTGGGACAGGGATGAAAAACTGTTTTTT. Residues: CASSWDRDEKLFF.

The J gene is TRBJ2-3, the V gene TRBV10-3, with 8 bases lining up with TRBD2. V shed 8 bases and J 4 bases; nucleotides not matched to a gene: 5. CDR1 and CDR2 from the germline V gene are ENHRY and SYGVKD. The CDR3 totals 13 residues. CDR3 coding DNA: TGTGCCATCCAGCGGGGGAACGCAGATACGCAGTATTTT. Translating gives CAIQRGNADTQYF.

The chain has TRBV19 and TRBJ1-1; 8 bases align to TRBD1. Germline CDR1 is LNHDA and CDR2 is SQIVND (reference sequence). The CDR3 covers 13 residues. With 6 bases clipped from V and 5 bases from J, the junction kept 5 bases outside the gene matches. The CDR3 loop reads CASRRTGITEAFF. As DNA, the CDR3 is TGTGCCAGTAGAAGGACAGGGATTACTGAAGCTTTCTTT.